This passage covers 5 T cell receptor beta chains from one sample sequenced in a study of blood T cell repertoires in COVID-19. Sequencing was performed with immunoSEQ multiplex PCR; in TCRdb, only in-frame clones are kept and a portion is missing. In the table there are 160,000 or so clones, over 80% of which are singletons. The sequencing sample was made of peripheral blood. The receptors here all came from a man between 65 and 80 years old who had recovered from COVID-19.

The chain recombines TRBV27 with TRBJ1-2; D is possibly TRBD1 (6 bases). The CDR3 runs to 15 residues. CDR1 and CDR2 (germline): MNHEY, SMNVEV (reference sequence). V was cut by 5 bases and J by 7 bases, with 20 bases left in between. The chain's CDR3 is CASSPRTALAFGYTF. The CDR3 DNA follows: TGTGCCAGCAGTCCCCGGACAGCCCTGGCGTTTGGCTACACCTTC.

The chain combines TRBV3-1 (or the pseudogene TRBV3-2) with TRBJ2-7; TRBD1 agrees at 10 bases. V trimming: 4 bases; J trimming: 8 bases; junction bases outside the gene matches: 11. Germline V lookup: CDR1 LGHDT, CDR2 YNNKEL (reference sequence). The CDR3 runs to 15 residues. The CDR3 sequence: CASSPRQGALAQQYF. The DNA of the CDR3 is TGTGCCAGCAGCCCCAGACAGGGGGCCTTGGCTCAGCAGTACTTC.

With regard to this clone: Other DNA sequences from this sample encode an identical CDR3 as well. The rearrangement links TRBV5-1 to TRBJ1-1; 7 bases match TRBD1. Per germline, CDR1 SGHRS and CDR2 YFSETQ. The CDR3 loop spans 14 amino acids. J lost 1 base, V lost 0 bases, and 0 bases had no gene match. DNA for the CDR3: TGCGCCAGCAGCTTGGCAGGGGGGAACACTGAAGCTTTCTTT. It yields the protein CASSLAGGNTEAFF.

The J gene is TRBJ2-7, the V gene TRBV5-1; possible D gene TRBD1, 6 bases. The germline V and J ends were trimmed by 0 bases and 3 bases, with 10 bases remaining between them. The CDR3 has 14 amino acids. Germline values: CDR1 SGHRS, CDR2 YFSETQ. The CDR3 nucleotides read TGCGCCAGCAGCTTGGGACAGGCAAACTACGAGCAGTACTTC. Translating gives CASSLGQANYEQYF.

The chain uses TRBV3-1 (or the pseudogene TRBV3-2) and TRBJ2-1; the D gene is possibly TRBD1 (5 bases). V dropped 4 bases and J dropped 8 bases, with 12 bases sitting between them. Germline V gene lookup returns CDR1 LGHDT and CDR2 YNNKEL (reference sequence). The CDR3 runs to 13 residues. DNA of the CDR3: TGTGCCAGCAGCCTAGGGGTAGGGGATGAGCAGTTCTTC. This gives the protein CASSLGVGDEQFF.